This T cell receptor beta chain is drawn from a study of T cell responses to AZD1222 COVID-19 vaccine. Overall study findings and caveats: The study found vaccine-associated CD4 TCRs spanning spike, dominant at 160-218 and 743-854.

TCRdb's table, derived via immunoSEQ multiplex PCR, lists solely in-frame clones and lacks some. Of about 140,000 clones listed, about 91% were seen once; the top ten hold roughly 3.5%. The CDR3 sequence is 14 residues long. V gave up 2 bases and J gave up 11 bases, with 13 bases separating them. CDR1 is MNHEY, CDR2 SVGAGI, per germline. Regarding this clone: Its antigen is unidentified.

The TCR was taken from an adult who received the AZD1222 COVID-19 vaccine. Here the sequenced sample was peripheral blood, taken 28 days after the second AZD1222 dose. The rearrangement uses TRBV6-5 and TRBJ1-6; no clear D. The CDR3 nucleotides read TGTGCCAGCAGTTACGAGGTAGTCGGGACACCCCTCCACTTT. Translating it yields CASSYEVVGTPLHF.